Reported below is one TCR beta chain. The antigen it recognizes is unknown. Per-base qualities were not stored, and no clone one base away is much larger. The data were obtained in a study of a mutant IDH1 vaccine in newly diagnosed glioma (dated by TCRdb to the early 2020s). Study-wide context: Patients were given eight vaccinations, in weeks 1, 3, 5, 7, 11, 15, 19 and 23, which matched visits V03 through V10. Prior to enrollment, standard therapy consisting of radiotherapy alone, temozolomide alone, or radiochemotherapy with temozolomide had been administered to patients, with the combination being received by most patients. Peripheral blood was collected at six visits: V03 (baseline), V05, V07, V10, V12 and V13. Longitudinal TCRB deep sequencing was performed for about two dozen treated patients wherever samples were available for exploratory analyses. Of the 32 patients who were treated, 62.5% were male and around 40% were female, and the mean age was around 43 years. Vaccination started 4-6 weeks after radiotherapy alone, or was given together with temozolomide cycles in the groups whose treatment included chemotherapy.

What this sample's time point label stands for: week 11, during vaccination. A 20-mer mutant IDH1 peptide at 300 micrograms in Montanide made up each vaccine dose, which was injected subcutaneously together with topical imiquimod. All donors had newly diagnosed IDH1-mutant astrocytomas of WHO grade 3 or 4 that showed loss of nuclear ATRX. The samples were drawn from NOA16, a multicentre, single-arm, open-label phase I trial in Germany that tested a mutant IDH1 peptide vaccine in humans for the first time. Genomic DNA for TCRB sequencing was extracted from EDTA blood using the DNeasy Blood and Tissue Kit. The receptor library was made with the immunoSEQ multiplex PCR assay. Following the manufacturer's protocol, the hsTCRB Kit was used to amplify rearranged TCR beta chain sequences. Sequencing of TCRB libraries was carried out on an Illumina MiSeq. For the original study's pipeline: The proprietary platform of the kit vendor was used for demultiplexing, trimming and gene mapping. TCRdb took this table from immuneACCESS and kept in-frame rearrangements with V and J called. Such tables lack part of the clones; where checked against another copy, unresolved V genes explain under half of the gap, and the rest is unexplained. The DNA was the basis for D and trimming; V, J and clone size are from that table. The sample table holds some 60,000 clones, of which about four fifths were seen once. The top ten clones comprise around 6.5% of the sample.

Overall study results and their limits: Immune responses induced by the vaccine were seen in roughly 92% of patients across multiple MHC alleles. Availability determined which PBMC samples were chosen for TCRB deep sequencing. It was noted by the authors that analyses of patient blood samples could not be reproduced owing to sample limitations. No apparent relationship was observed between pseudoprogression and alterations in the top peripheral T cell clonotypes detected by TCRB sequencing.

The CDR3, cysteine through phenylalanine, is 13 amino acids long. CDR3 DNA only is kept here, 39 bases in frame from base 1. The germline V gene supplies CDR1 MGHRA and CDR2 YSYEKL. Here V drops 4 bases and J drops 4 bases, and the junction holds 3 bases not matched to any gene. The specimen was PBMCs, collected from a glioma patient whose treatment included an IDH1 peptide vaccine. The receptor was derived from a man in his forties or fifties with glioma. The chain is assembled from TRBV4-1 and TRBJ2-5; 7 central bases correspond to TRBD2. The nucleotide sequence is TGCGCCAGCAGCCGGGAGGGGCGAGAGACCCAGTACTTC. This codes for CASSREGRETQYF.